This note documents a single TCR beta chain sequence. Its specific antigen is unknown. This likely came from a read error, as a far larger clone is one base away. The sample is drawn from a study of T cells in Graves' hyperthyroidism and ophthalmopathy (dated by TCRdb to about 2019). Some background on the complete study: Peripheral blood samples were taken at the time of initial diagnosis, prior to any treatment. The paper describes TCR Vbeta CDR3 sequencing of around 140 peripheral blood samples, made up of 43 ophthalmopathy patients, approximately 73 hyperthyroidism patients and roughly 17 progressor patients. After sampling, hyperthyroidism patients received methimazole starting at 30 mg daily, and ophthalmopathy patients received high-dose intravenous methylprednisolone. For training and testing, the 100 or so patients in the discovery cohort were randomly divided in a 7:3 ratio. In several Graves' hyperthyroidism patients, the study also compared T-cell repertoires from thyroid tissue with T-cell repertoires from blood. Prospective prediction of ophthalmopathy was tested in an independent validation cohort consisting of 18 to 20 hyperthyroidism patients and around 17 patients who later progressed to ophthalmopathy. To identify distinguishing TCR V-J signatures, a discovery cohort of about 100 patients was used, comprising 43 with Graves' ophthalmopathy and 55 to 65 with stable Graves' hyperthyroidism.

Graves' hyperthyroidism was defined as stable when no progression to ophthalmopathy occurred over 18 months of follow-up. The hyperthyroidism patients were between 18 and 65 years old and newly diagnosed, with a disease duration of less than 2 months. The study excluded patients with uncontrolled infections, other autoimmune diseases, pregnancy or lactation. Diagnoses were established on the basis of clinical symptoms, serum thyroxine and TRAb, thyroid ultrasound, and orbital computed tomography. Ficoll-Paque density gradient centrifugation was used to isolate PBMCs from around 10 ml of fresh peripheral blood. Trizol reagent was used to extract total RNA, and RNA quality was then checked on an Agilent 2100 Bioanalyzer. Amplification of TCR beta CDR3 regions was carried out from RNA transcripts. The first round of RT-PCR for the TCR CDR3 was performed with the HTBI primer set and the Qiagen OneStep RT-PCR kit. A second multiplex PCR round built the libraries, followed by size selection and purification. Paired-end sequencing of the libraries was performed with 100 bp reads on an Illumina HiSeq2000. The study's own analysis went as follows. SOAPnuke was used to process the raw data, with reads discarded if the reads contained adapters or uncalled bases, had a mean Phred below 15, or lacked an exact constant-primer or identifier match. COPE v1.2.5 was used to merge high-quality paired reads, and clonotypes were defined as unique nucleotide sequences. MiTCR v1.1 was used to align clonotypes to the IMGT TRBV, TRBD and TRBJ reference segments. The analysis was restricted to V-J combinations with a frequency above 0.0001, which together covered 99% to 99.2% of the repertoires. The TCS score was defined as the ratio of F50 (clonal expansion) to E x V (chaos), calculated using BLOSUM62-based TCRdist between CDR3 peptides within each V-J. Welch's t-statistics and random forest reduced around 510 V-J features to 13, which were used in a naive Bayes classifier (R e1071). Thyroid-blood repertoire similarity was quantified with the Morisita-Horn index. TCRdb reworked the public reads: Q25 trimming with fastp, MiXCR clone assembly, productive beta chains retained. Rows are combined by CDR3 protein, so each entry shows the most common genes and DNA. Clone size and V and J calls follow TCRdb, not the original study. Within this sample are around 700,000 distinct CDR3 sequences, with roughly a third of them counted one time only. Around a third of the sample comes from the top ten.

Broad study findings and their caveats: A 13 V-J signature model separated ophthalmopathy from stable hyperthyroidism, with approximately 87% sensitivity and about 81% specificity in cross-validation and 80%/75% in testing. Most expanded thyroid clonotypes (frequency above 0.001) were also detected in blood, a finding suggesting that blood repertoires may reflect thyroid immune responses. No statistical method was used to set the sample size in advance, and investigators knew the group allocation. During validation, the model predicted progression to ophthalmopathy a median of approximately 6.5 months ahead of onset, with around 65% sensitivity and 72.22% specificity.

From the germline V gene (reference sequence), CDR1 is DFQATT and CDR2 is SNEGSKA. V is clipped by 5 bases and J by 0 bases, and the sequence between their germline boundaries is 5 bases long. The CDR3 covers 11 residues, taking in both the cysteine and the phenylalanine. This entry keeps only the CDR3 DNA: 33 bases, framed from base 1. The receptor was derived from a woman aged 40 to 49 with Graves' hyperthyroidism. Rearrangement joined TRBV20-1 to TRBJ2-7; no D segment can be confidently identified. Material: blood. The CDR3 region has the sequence CSACTSYEQYF. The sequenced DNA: TGCAGTGCTTGTACCTCCTACGAGCAGTACTTC.